This T cell receptor (beta chain) emerged from a study of CD8+CD57+ T cells in acquired aplastic anemia. Study context: When averaged, DNA from sorted CD4+ and CD8+ cells came to approximately 3.2 ug.

Study conclusions and caveats: A set of approximately 30 CD8+ CDR3 sequences was shared between patients and controls, and these sequences appeared highly expressed in patients. CD8+ Simpson's diversity showed no significant patient-control difference.

Worth noting for this clonotype: Its cognate antigen is unknown. It may be a read error: a sequence one base away is much more abundant.

The study profiled TCR beta VDJ and CDR3 using genomic DNA as template. TCRdb fed the reads into MiXCR, producing one record per CDR3 protein. Of 200,000 to 250,000 distinct CDR3 sequences detected, more than 55% appear once; the ten largest clones hold about 60%. Patients chosen for sequencing had CD8+CD57+ cells that had expanded, as shown by flow cytometry. Prior therapy had not been administered to any patient at the time of blood sampling. This clonotype was sampled from a human donor with aplastic anemia. Sequences were obtained from sorted CD4+, CD8+, or CD8+CD57+ T cells (not recorded which) from PBMCs.

DNA for the CDR3: TGTGCCAGCAGTTACGGGACAGAGGCAGATACGCAGTATTTT. Encoded protein: CASSYGTEADTQYF. This sequence joins TRBV6-6 and TRBJ2-3; 7 bases map to TRBD1. The J segment lost 4 bases and the V segment lost 2 bases, leaving 3 bases of the junction unmatched. CDR1 and CDR2 (germline): MNHNY, SVGAGI (reference sequence). The CDR3 contains 14 residues.